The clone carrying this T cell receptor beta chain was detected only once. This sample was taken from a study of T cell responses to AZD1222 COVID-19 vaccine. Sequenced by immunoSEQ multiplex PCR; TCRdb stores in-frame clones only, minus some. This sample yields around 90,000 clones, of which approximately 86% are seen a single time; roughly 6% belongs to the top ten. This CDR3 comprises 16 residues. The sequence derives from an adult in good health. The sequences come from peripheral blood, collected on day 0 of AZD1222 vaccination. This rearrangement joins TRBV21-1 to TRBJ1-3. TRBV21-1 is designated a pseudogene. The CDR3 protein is CASSKVRRVVGNTIYF. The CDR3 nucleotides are TGTGCCAGCAGCAAAGTCAGACGGGTGGTTGGAAACACCATATATTTT.